These T cell receptor beta chains were read from a single sample in a study of regulatory T cells in long-lasting Graves disease. TCRdb itself ran the multiplex PCR reads through MiXCR, one entry per CDR3 protein. The sample lists just over 600,000 distinct CDR3 sequences, approximately 15% occurring once. These data were also filed under a second study, of T cells in Graves' hyperthyroidism and ophthalmopathy.

The specimen was peripheral blood mononuclear cells (PBMCs), collected at new diagnosis, from a patient treated with antithyroid drugs. These receptors were taken from a woman under 40 with Graves disease. CDR3s include the opening cysteine and the closing phenylalanine or tryptophan. A D gene is named only where the DNA matches it firmly. Clone size is given for some rows only: seen once, a few or many times, or a class if the clone is expanded.

15	few	TRBD2	TRBV20-1	TRBJ2-5	TGCAGTGCTCCTTCCCAGACTAGCGGCCGGGAGACCCAGTACTTC	CSAPSQTSGRETQYF
14	many	NA	TRBV2	TRBJ2-2	TGTGCCAGCATAGACGGAGGGAACACCGGGGAGCTGTTTTTT	CASIDGGNTGELFF
15	NA	NA	TRBV5-1	TRBJ1-2	TGCGCCAGCAGCACCTTGGCGGGGACTGACTATGGCTACACCTTC	CASSTLAGTDYGYTF
14	many	NA	TRBV9	TRBJ2-2	TGTGCCAGCAGCGTAGGTGAGGGCCGAATGGAGCTGTTTTTT	CASSVGEGRMELFF
14	NA	NA	TRBV20-1	TRBJ1-6	TGCAGCACGGCCCCAAGCTCCTATAATTCACCCCTCCACTTT	CSTAPSSYNSPLHF
17	few	NA	TRBV5-1	TRBJ2-2	TGCGCCAGCAGTTGGGGATTGGGTAGCGTCCGCACCGGGGAGCTGTTTTTT	CASSWGLGSVRTGELFF
14	NA	NA	TRBV20-1	TRBJ2-5	TGCAGTGCTAGAACAGGGGAGGTGTGGGAGACCCAGTACTTC	CSARTGEVWETQYF
14	NA	TRBD2	TRBV7-3	TRBJ2-1	TGTGCCAGCAGCCGACTAGCCGGACGGGATGAGCAGTTCTTC	CASSRLAGRDEQFF
13	NA	NA	TRBV7-6	TRBJ2-7	TGTGCCAGCAGCTTAGCTCCTCCGAGCGAGCAGTACTTC	CASSLAPPSEQYF
15	few	TRBD1	TRBV5-1	TRBJ1-4	TGCGCCAGCAGCTTGGCGGGGGACAGAGATAAAAAACTGTTTTTT	CASSLAGDRDKKLFF
15	NA	NA	TRBV28	TRBJ1-2	TGTGCCAGCAGTCCCCGAGATAGATCGAGCTATGGCTACACCTTC	CASSPRDRSSYGYTF
16	few	NA	TRBV10-3	TRBJ2-6	TGTGCCATCAGTGAGTCGTATGGGTTATCGGCCAACGTCCTGACTTTC	CAISESYGLSANVLTF
14	few	NA	TRBV3-1	TRBJ2-5	TGTGCCAGCAGCCAAACGGGCAGGGGCGAGACCCAGTACTTC	CASSQTGRGETQYF
13	NA	TRBD2	TRBV30	TRBJ2-2	TGTGCCTGGGGACTAGGCTACCCCGGGGAGCTGTTTTTT	CAWGLGYPGELFF
13	many	TRBD1	TRBV18	TRBJ1-2	TGTGCCAGCTCAAGAGGACAGGACTATGGCTACACCTTC	CASSRGQDYGYTF
13	NA	NA	TRBV10-3	TRBJ1-5	TGTGCCACCTGGCGGGGCGATGCTCAGCCCCAGCATTTT	CATWRGDAQPQHF
11	few	TRBD2	TRBV6-1	TRBJ2-1	TGTGCGGGGGGGGACTACAATGAGCAGTTCTTC	CAGGDYNEQFF
12	many	NA	TRBV28	TRBJ2-3	TGTGCCAGCGCCGGGGGAACAGATACGCAGTATTTT	CASAGGTDTQYF
16	few	NA	TRBV5-5	TRBJ1-1	TGTGCCAGCAGCTCCCAAACCCGACCGGTGAACACTGAAGCTTTCTTT	CASSSQTRPVNTEAFF
15	many	TRBD1	TRBV6-1	TRBJ1-2	TGTGCCAGCAGTACCCCCGGGACAGGGAGGCCTGGCTACACCTTC	CASSTPGTGRPGYTF
16	many	TRBD1	TRBV28	TRBJ2-7	TGTGCCAGCAGTTTACTAGGACAGGACGACTCCTACGAGCAGTACTTC	CASSLLGQDDSYEQYF
13	many	NA	TRBV12-3/TRBV12-4	TRBJ1-1	TGTGCCAGCAGACTGACAGCTAACACTGAAGCTTTCTTT	CASRLTANTEAFF
15	NA	TRBD2	TRBV19	TRBJ2-7	TGTGCCAGTAGTATAGATCAGCGGGGAACCTACGAGCAGTACTTC	CASSIDQRGTYEQYF
15	many	NA	TRBV20-1	TRBJ2-5	TGCAGTGCTAGTGGGGGCCAGGGGTGGCAAGAGACCCAGTACTTC	CSASGGQGWQETQYF
14	NA	NA	TRBV2	TRBJ1-1	TGTGCCAGAGCCTTAACAGGGATGAACACTGAAGCTTTCTTT	CARALTGMNTEAFF
15	many	NA	TRBV7-9	TRBJ2-7	TGTGCCAGCAGCCCAAGGGACGGGTGGTTGGACGAGCAGTACTTC	CASSPRDGWLDEQYF
12	NA	TRBD2	TRBV20-1	TRBJ2-1	TGCAGGGGGGGGAGGGCCATCAATGAGCAGTTCTTC	CRGGRAINEQFF
14	many	NA	TRBV7-9	TRBJ2-7	TGTGCCAGCAGCAGCAGTGGGGGGTCCTACGAGCAGTACTTC	CASSSSGGSYEQYF
15	few	NA	TRBV30	TRBJ1-6	TGTGCCTGGAGAGGTAGTAACAGTTTGGATTCACCCCTCCACTTT	CAWRGSNSLDSPLHF
13	NA	NA	TRBV27	TRBJ1-5	TGTGCCATCGGGTCTCCAATAAATCAGCCCCAGCATTTT	CAIGSPINQPQHF
12	NA	NA	TRBV28	TRBJ1-4	TGTGCCAGCAGTTTATCCCAATCCGGGGAAGTTTTT	CASSLSQSGEVF
16	few	NA	TRBV18	TRBJ2-2	TGTGCCAGCTCACCCCAGGACGGGACGAACACCGGGGAGCTGTTTTTT	CASSPQDGTNTGELFF
16	few	TRBD2	TRBV27	TRBJ2-1	TGTGCCAGCAGTTTCGGGACTAGCGGGAGGGGCGATGAGCAGTTCTTC	CASSFGTSGRGDEQFF
14	many	TRBD1	TRBV2	TRBJ1-6	TGTGCCAGCAGTCGACAGGGACCAAATTCACCCCTCCACTTT	CASSRQGPNSPLHF
14	few	NA	TRBV6-1	TRBJ2-1	TGTGCCAGCAGCCCAGGGGTTGGGAACAATGAGCAGTTCTTC	CASSPGVGNNEQFF